The table lists the clone carrying this TCR beta chain with many counts. Its antigen is currently unknown. The entry originates in a study of neurological immune-mediated disorders. Study information: Multiple sclerosis patients numbered some 35, with approximately 31 relapsing-remitting and 3 secondary progressive.

Study findings and constraints: In HTLV-1-associated myelopathy, TCR clonal expansion was greatest, and in multiple sclerosis it was least, below healthy controls. Phylogenetic grouping assigned the repertoires of 18 of 34 multiple sclerosis patients to a single related-CDR3 cluster, which may represent a signature.

Germline V gene data show CDR1 as DFQATT and CDR2 as SNEGSKA (reference sequence). The CDR3 runs to 16 residues. V lost 4 bases and J lost 3; bases outside the gene matches: 9. The cDNA was synthesized by 5'RACE incorporating 10-nucleotide random UMIs. TCRdb independently ran MiXCR on the 5' RACE reads; one entry per CDR3 protein. This table holds 40,000 to 50,000 distinct CDR3 sequences, roughly 2% found once. This receptor was identified in a woman aged 40 to 55 with multiple sclerosis. This chain connects TRBV20-1 to TRBJ2-1; TRBD1 agrees at 10 bases. The source material was PBMCs. CDR3: CSAIMLRTGGYNEQFF. CDR3 in DNA: TGCAGTGCTATCATGCTACGGACAGGGGGCTACAATGAGCAGTTCTTC.